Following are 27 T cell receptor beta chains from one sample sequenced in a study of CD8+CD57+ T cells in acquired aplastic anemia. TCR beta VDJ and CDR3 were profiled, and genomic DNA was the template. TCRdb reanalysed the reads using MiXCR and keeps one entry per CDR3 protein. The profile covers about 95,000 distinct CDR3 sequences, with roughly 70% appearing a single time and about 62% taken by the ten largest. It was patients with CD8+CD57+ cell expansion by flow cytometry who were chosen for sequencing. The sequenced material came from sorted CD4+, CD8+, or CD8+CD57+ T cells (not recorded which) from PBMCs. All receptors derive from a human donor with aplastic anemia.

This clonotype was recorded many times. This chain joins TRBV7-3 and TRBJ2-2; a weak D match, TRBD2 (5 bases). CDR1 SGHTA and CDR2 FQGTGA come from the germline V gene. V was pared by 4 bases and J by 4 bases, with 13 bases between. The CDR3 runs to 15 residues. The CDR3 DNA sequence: TGTGCCAGCAGCTCCCGGGGTGAGGGCACCGGGGAGCTGTTTTTT. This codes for CASSSRGEGTGELFF.

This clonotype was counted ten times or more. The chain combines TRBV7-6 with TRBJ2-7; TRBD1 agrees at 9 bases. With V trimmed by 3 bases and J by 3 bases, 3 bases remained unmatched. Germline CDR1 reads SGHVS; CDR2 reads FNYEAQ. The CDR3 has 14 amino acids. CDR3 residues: CASSLGTGLYEQYF. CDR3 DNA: TGTGCCAGCAGCTTGGGGACAGGGCTCTACGAGCAGTACTTC.

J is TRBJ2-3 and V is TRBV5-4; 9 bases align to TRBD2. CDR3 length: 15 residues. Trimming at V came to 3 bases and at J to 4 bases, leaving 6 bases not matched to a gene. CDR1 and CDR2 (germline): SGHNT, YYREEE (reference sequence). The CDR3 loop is CASSYRLAASDTQYF. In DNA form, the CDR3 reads TGTGCCAGCAGCTACAGACTAGCGGCGTCAGATACGCAGTATTTT.

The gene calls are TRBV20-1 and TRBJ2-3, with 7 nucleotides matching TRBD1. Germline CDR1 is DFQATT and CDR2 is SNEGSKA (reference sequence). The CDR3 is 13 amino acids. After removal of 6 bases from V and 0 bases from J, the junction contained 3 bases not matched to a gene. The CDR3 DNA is TGCAGTGCCCGACAGGGAAGCACAGATACGCAGTATTTT. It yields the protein CSARQGSTDTQYF.

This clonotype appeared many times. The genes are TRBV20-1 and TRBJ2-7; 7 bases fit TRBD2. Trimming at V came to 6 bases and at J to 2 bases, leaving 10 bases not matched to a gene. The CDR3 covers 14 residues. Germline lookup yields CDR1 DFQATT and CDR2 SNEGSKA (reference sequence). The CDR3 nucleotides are TGCAGTGCCCTCCGGCGGGAGACAACCTACGAGCAGTACTTC. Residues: CSALRRETTYEQYF.

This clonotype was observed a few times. CDR3 sequence (DNA): TGTGCCACCAGGGGGGACGGCCAAGAGACCCAGTACTTC. Protein product: CATRGDGQETQYF. This chain uses TRBV24-1 with TRBJ2-5; tentatively, D is TRBD1 or TRBD2 (5 bases each). V shed 7 bases and J shed 1 base, with 9 bases lying between them. There are 13 residues in the CDR3. Per germline, CDR1 KGHDR and CDR2 SFDVKD.

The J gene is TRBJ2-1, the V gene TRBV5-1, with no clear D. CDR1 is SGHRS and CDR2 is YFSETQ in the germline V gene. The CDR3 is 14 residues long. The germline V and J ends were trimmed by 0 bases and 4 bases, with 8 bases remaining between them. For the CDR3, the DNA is TGCGCCAGCAGCTTGGGGGCATCGTACAATGAGCAGTTCTTC. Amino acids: CASSLGASYNEQFF.

In nucleotides, the CDR3 is TGTGCCTCGCGGCTCGAGGGCTATGGCTACACCTTC. Its protein product is CASRLEGYGYTF. The genes are TRBV10-3 and TRBJ1-2, with D unclear. Germline CDR1 ENHRY, CDR2 SYGVKD. The CDR3 spans 12 residues. Trimming cost V 11 bases and J 4 bases, with 14 bases left between them.

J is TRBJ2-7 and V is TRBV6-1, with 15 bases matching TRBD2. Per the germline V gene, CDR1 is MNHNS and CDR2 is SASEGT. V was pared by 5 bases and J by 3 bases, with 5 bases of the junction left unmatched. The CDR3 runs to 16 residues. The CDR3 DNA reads TGTGCCAGCAGTCGGACTAGCGGGGGGGCTCGCTACGAGCAGTACTTC. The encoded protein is CASSRTSGGARYEQYF.

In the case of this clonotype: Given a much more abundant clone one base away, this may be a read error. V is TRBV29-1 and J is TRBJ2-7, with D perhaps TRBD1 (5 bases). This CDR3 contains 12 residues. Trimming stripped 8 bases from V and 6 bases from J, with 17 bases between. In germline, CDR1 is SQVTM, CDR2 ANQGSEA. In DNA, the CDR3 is TGCAGCATTGCGCAGGGTCGGGCCGAGCAGTACTTC. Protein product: CSIAQGRAEQYF.

CDR3 DNA sequence: TGTGCCAGTAGTGCTGGGTTTGCCTACGAGCAGTACTTC. Protein sequence: CASSAGFAYEQYF. The V gene is TRBV19, the J gene TRBJ2-7; D unresolved. There are 13 residues in the CDR3. V was shortened by 5 bases and J by 2 bases, with 10 bases between the two germline ends. CDR1 and CDR2 from the germline V gene are LNHDA and SQIVND (reference sequence). The full variable domain, completed using reference TRBV19 and TRBJ2-7, is DGGITQSPKYLFRKEGQNVTLSCEQNLNHDAMYWYRQDPGQGLRLIYYSQIVNDFQKGDIAEGYSVSREKKESFPLTVTSAQKNPTAFYLCASSAGFAYEQYFGPGTRLTVT.

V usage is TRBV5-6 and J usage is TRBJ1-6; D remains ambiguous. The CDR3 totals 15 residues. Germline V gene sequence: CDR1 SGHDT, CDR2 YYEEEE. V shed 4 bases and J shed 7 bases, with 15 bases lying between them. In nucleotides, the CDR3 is TGTGCCAGCAGCGAGGTGCGCTCGGGAAATTCACCCCTCCACTTT. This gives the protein CASSEVRSGNSPLHF.

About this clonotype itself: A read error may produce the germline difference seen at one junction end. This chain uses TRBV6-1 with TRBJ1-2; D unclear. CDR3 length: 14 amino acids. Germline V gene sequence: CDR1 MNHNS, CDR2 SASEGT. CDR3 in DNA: TGTGCCAGCAGCGAGGACGGGCTGAACTATGGCTTCACCTTC. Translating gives CASSEDGLNYGFTF.

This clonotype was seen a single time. CDR3 DNA: TGTGCCAGCAGCCAAGCCCTAGCGGGGGCCGGTGGAGAGCAGTTCTTC. Its protein is CASSQALAGAGGEQFF. The chain is built from TRBV11-1 and TRBJ2-1; 10 bases align to TRBD2. The trim removed 5 bases at V and 10 bases at J, leaving 14 bases unmatched. Germline assignment: CDR1 SGHAT and CDR2 FQDESV (reference sequence). This CDR3 has 16 residues.

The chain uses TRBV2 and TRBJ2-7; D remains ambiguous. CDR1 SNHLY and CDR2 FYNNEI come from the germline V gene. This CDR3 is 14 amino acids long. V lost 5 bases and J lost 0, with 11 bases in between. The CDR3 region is CASSSDKPSYEQYF. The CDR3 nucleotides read TGTGCCAGCAGTTCCGACAAGCCCTCCTACGAGCAGTACTTC.

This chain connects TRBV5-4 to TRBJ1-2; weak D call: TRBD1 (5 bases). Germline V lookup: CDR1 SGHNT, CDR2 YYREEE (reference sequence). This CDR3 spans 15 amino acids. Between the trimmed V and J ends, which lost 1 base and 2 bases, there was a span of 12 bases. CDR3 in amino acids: CASSLRGLGNYGYTF. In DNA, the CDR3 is TGTGCCAGCAGCTTGAGGGGACTGGGAAACTATGGCTACACCTTC. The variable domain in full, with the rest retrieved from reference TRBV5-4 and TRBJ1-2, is ETGVTQSPTHLIKTRGQQVTLRCSSQSGHNTVSWYQQALGQGPQFIFQYYREEENGRGNFPPRFSGLQFPNYSSELNVNALELDDSALYLCASSLRGLGNYGYTFGSGTRLTVV.

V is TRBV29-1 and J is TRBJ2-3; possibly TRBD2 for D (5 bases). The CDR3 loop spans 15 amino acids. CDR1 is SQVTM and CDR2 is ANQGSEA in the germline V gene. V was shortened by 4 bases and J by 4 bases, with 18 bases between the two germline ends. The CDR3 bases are TGCAGCGTTGGAGACTCCTCAAGGCGGGCAGATACGCAGTATTTT. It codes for CSVGDSSRRADTQYF.

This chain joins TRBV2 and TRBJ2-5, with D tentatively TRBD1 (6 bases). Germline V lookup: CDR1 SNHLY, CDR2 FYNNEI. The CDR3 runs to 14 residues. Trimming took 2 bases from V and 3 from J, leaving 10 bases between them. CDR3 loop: CASSEYRVEETQYF. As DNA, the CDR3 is TGTGCCAGCAGTGAATACAGGGTCGAAGAGACCCAGTACTTC.

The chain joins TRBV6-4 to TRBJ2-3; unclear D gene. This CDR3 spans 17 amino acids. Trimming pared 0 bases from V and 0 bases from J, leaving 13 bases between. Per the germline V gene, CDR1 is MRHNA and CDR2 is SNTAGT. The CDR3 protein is CASSDSGIPTSTDTQYF. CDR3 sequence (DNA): TGTGCCAGCAGTGACTCTGGGATTCCTACGAGCACAGATACGCAGTATTTT.

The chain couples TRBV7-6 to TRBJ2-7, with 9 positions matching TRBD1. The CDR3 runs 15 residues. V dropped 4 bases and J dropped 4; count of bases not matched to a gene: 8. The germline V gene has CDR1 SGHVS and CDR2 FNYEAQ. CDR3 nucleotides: TGTGCCAGCAGCTCCACGGCGGGACAGGGTTACGAGCAGTACTTC. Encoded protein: CASSSTAGQGYEQYF.

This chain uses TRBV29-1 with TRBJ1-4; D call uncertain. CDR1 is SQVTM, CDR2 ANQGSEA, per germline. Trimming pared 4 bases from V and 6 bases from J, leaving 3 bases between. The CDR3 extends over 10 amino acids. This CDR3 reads CSVGDEKLFF. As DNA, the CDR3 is TGCAGCGTTGGAGATGAAAAACTGTTTTTT.

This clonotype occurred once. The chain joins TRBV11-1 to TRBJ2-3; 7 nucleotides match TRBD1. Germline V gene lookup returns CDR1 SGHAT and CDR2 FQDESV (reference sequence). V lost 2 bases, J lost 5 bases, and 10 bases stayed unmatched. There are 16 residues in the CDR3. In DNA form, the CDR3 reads TGTGCCAGCAGCTTACAGTGGGGCCAGGGGGAAGATACGCAGTATTTT. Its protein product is CASSLQWGQGEDTQYF.

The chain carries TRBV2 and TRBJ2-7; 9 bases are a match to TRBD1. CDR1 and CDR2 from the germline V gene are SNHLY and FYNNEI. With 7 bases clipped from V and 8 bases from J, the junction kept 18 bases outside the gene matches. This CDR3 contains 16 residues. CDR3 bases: TGTGCCAGCACCTCCTGGACAGGGGACTCTGCGACGAAGCAGTACTTC. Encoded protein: CASTSWTGDSATKQYF. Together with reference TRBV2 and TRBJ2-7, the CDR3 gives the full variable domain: EPEVTQTPSHQVTQMGQEVILRCVPISNHLYFYWYRQILGQKVEFLVSFYNNEISEKSEIFDDQFSVERPDGSNFTLKIRSTKLEDSAMYFCASTSWTGDSATKQYFGPGTRLTVT.

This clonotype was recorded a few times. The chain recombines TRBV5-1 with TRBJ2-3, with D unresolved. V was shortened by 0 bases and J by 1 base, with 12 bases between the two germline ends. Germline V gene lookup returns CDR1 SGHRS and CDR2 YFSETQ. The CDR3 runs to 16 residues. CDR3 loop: CASSLVPSGGTDTQYF. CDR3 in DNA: TGCGCCAGCAGCTTGGTGCCTAGTGGGGGCACAGATACGCAGTATTTT.

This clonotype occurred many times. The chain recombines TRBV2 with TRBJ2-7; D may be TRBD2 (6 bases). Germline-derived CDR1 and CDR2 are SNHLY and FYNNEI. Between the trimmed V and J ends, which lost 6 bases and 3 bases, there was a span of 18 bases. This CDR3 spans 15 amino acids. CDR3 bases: TGTGCCAGCAGGCGATCGGGAGTAACGGACTACGAGCAGTACTTC. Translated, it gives CASRRSGVTDYEQYF.

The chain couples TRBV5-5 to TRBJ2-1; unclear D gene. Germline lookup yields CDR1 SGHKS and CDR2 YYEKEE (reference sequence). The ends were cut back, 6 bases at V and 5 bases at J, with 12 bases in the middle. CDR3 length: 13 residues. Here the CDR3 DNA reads TGTGCCAGCACCTACCCTGGGGACAATGAGCAGTTCTTC. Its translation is CASTYPGDNEQFF.

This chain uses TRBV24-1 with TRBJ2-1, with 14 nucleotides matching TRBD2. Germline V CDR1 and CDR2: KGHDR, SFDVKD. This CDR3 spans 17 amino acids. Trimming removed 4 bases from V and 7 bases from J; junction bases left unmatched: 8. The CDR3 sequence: CATSDSGLAGGKNEQFF. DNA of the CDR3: TGTGCCACCAGTGACTCCGGACTAGCGGGAGGTAAAAATGAGCAGTTCTTC.